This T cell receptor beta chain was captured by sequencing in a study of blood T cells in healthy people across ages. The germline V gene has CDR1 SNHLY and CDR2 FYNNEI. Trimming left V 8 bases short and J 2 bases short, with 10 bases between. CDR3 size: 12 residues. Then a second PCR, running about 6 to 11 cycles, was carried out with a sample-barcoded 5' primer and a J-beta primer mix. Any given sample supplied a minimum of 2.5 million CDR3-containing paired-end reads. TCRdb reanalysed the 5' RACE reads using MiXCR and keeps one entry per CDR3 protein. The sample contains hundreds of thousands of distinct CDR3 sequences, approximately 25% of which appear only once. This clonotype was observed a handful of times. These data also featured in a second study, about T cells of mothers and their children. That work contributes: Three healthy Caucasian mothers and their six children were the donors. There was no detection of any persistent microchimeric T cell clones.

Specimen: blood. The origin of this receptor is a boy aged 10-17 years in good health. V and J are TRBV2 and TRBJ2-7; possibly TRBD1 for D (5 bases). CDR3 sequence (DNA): TGTGCCAGCGTACAGGACGCCTACGAGCAGTACTTC. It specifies CASVQDAYEQYF.